This T cell receptor beta chain was identified in a study of cytomegalovirus exposure and HLA in healthy donors. General study results and limits: Later analysis demonstrated an association between a missense DCLRE1C variant and TCR beta V- and J-gene trimming.

The primer mix had 60 Vbeta and 13 Jbeta primers. Sequencing used immunoSEQ multiplex PCR; TCRdb keeps in-frame clones, though not all of them. The sample consists of under 150,000 clones, around 72% of them appearing once. CDR1 LGHNT and CDR2 FRNRAP come from the germline V gene. The CDR3 has 17 amino acids. Unmatched junction bases numbered 10, after V lost 0 bases and J lost 9 bases. Worth noting for this clone: Its antigen is not identified.

Sequencing input: PBMCs. The chain carries TRBV12-5 and TRBJ2-1; 11 nucleotides align to TRBD1. This receptor was obtained from a woman younger than 30 in good health and CMV-seronegative. CDR3 nucleotides: TGTGCTAGTGGTTTGGTACTGGGGACAGGGGGATCTGGTGAGCAGTTCTTC. This encodes CASGLVLGTGGSGEQFF. Full variable domain (remainder filled in from reference TRBV12-5 and TRBJ2-1): DARVTQTPRHKVTEMGQEVTMRCQPILGHNTVFWYRQTMMQGLELLAYFRNRAPLDDSGMPKDRFSAEMPDATLATLKIQPSEPRDSAVYFCASGLVLGTGGSGEQFFGPGTRLTVL.